One and the same sample provided the 9 T cell receptor beta chains below, sequenced in a study of blood T cell repertoires in COVID-19 (dated by TCRdb to 2019 to 2021). The protocol used for the library was the immunoSEQ multiplex PCR assay. TCRdb took this table from immuneACCESS and kept in-frame rearrangements with V and J called. Such tables lack part of the clones; where checked against another copy, unresolved V genes explain under half of the gap, and the rest is unexplained. This sample lists about 160,000 clones; approximately 82% were detected once. The ten largest clones add up to under 12% of the sample. The sample comprised peripheral blood. These receptors came from an elderly woman with active or convalescent COVID-19.

The V gene is TRBV7-3, the J gene TRBJ1-2; D not certain. Germline V gene lookup returns CDR1 SGHTA and CDR2 FQGTGA. The length of the CDR3 is 13 residues. Trimming took off 4 bases at V and 8 bases at J, with 14 bases between the two ends. This CDR3 is CASSSDRVEGYTF. The CDR3, as DNA: TGTGCCAGCAGCTCAGACCGGGTGGAGGGCTACACCTTC.

The chain is built from TRBV25-1 and TRBJ2-7; TRBD2 agrees at 10 bases. Germline V CDR1 and CDR2: MGHDK, SYGVNS. V lost 7 bases to trimming and J lost 5 bases; unmatched junction nucleotides: 8. This CDR3 region has 14 residues. Here the CDR3 DNA reads TGTGCCAGCACCCCGGGACTAGCGCCGGACGAGCAGTACTTC. As protein: CASTPGLAPDEQYF.

The chain recombines TRBV11-3 with TRBJ2-7; D possibly corresponds to TRBD2 (5 bases). CDR1 and CDR2 from the germline V gene are SGHNT and YENEEA. This CDR3 comprises 16 residues. V lost 5 bases and J lost 4, with 21 bases in between. In nucleotides, the CDR3 is TGTGCCAGCAGCCCCGGCTTGGGCGGAGGCCCATACGAGCAGTACTTC. Its protein is CASSPGLGGGPYEQYF.

The chain is built from TRBV7-9 and TRBJ1-6, with TRBD1 identical over 8 bases. CDR3 size: 14 residues. V lost 6 bases to trimming and J lost 8 bases; unmatched junction nucleotides: 6. Germline assignment: CDR1 SEHNR and CDR2 FQNEAQ (reference sequence). The CDR3 sequence: CASSLTGVDSPLHF. DNA of the CDR3: TGTGCCAGCAGTCTGACAGGGGTTGATTCACCCCTCCACTTT.

This chain links TRBV6-1 with TRBJ2-7, with TRBD2 as a possible D gene (5 bases). Trimming left V 3 bases short and J 0 bases short, with 12 bases between. There are 15 residues in the CDR3. Germline loops: CDR1 MNHNS, CDR2 SASEGT. CDR3 in amino acids: CASSDRGQSSYEQYF. As DNA, the CDR3 is TGTGCCAGCAGTGATCGGGGTCAGAGCTCCTACGAGCAGTACTTC.

This clone was found a few times. This sequence joins TRBV5-1 and TRBJ2-7; D call uncertain. Trimming shortened V by 0 bases and J by 6 bases, and 16 bases separated the two germline ends. Germline V gene sequence: CDR1 SGHRS, CDR2 YFSETQ. This CDR3 contains 15 residues. The CDR3 sequence is CASSLEGGSVSEQYF. The CDR3 region has the DNA TGCGCCAGCAGCTTGGAAGGCGGCAGTGTAAGCGAGCAGTACTTC.

CDR3 in DNA: TGTGCCAGCTCGCCTTTATCGATGCTGGGACAGAACTCTGGAAACACCATATATTTT. Encoded protein: CASSPLSMLGQNSGNTIYF. The chain employs TRBV2 and TRBJ1-3; 7 bases are shared with TRBD1. Losses at the gene ends were 8 bases for V and 0 bases for J; bases not matched to a gene: 19. From germline, CDR1 is SNHLY and CDR2 FYNNEI. The CDR3 extends over 19 amino acids.

This chain connects TRBV7-8 to TRBJ1-5; the D is unclear. The CDR3 sequence is 18 residues long. CDR1 is SGHVS, CDR2 FQNEAQ, per germline. V was trimmed by 5 bases and J by 0 bases, leaving 20 bases between them. CDR3 loop: CASSPRTVTGYSNQPQHF. CDR3 coding DNA: TGTGCCAGCAGCCCACGGACCGTTACGGGGTATAGCAATCAGCCCCAGCATTTT.

Comment on this clone: Relative to the germline gene, one junction end is altered; a read error may explain this. V gene TRBV6-1 combines with J gene TRBJ2-2; D uncertain. There are 13 residues in the CDR3. Germline V gene lookup returns CDR1 MNHNS and CDR2 SASEGT. CDR3 sequence: CASNEGLTGELFF. The CDR3 nucleotides read TGTGCCAGCAATGAAGGGCTGACCGGGGAGCTGTTTTTT.